This T cell receptor (beta chain) was sequenced during a study of Tregs in tolerant kidney transplant recipients. Study conclusions and caveats: Biological reproducibility was not directly addressed, but technical replication error appeared minimal.

Turning to this clone: Its specificity is not known. The read gets to within 3 residues of the CDR3 end, and the germline J gene fills in the rest.

This CDR3 has 13 residues. Trimming left V 5 bases short and J 1 base short, with 8 bases between. The germline V gene has CDR1 LNHDA and CDR2 SQIVND (reference sequence). CD4+CD25+CD127- Tregs, CD4+CD25- non-Tregs, CD4 and CD8 cells were sorted. TCRdb's table, derived via immunoSEQ multiplex PCR, lists solely in-frame clones and lacks some. This repertoire includes under 35,000 clones. The receptor was derived from a human donor who received a combined kidney and bone marrow transplant. The chain links TRBV19 to TRBJ1-1; D is unresolved. The sequencing used CD8+ T cells from blood, collected before the transplant. CDR3 amino acids: CASSVGSNTEAFF. The covered CDR3 bases are TGTGCCAGTAGTGTGGGCTCGAACACTGAA.